This TCR beta chain is drawn from a study of T cell repertoires in cytomegalovirus infection. Study summary: CMV infection plus the matching HLA type was flagged by public TCR beta signatures.

TCRdb reprocessed the reads with MiXCR, giving one entry per CDR3 protein. This table has almost 500,000 distinct CDR3 sequences, approximately 11% appearing once. Study-level points and caveats: HLA-C-restricted, CMV-specific TCR beta clonotypes were dominant ex vivo. CMV carriers with the relevant HLA were identified by cumulative public TCR beta family frequency.

This clonotype was observed many times. The target antigen is unknown. Deletions cut 2 bases from V and 6 bases from J, with 8 bases between. Germline-derived CDR1 and CDR2 are KGHSH and LQKENI. This CDR3 spans 13 amino acids. What was sequenced was PBMCs. V usage is TRBV18 and J usage is TRBJ1-5, with D perhaps TRBD1 (5 bases). The source is a human donor in good health (CMV status not recorded). Some clones in this sample may be carry-over from other donors' samples. This CDR3 reads CASSPGGSQPQHF. The CDR3 region has the DNA TGTGCCAGCTCACCAGGGGGTTCTCAGCCCCAGCATTTT. The whole variable domain, filled in from reference TRBV18 and TRBJ1-5, reads NAGVMQNPRHLVRRRGQEARLRCSPMKGHSHVYWYRQLPEEGLKFMVYLQKENIIDESGMPKERFSAEFPKEGPSILRIQQVVRGDSAAYFCASSPGGSQPQHFGDGTRLSIL.